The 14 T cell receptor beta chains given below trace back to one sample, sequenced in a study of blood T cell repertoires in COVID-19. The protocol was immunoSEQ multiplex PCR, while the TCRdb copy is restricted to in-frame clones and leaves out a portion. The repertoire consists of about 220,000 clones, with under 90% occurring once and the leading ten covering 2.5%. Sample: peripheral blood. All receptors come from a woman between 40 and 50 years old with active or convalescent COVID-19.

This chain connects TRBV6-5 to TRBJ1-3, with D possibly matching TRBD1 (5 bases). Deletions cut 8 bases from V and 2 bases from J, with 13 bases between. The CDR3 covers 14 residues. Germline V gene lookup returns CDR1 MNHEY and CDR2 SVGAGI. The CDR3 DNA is TGTGCCAGCTCACTACAGGTCGCTGGAAACACCATATATTTT. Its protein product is CASSLQVAGNTIYF.

DNA for the CDR3: TGTGCCAGCAGCGGGCTTCTCAGTCGTGGCTACACCTTC. This codes for CASSGLLSRGYTF. This chain joins TRBV7-9 and TRBJ1-2; D is unclear. Trimming removed 5 bases from V and 7 bases from J, with 14 bases in between. The germline V gene encodes CDR1 SEHNR and CDR2 FQNEAQ (reference sequence). The CDR3 extends over 13 amino acids.

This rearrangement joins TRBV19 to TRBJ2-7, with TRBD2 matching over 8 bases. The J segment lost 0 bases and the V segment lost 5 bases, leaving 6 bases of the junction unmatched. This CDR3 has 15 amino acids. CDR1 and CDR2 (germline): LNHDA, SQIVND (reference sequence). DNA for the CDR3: TGTGCCAGTAGTGCTAGCGGGCGAAGCTCCTACGAGCAGTACTTC. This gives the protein CASSASGRSSYEQYF.

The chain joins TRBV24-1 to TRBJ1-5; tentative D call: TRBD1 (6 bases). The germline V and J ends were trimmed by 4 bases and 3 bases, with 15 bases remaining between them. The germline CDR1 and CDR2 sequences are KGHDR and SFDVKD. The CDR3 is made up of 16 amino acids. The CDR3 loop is CATSDSMDRDNQPQHF. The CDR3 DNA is TGTGCCACCAGTGACTCCATGGACAGAGACAATCAGCCCCAGCATTTT.

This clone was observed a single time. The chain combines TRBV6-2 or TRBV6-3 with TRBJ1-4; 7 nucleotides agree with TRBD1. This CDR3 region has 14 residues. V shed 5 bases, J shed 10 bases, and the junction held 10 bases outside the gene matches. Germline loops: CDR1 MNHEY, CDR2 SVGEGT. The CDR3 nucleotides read TGTGCCAGCAGTGACCCGGGACAGCGAAGAAAACTGTTTTTT. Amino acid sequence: CASSDPGQRRKLFF.

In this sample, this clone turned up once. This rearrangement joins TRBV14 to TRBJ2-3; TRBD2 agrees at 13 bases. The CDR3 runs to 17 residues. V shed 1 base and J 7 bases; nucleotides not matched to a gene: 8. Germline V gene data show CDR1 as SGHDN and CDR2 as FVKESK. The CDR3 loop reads CASSQARLAGGQYTQYF. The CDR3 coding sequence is TGTGCCAGCAGCCAAGCCAGACTAGCGGGGGGACAATATACGCAGTATTTT.

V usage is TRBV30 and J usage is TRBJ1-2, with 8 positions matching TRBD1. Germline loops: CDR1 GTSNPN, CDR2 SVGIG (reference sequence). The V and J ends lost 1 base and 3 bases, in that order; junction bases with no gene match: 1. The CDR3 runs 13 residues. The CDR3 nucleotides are TGTGCCTGGAGTGGGACAGGGCACTATGGCTACACCTTC. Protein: CAWSGTGHYGYTF.

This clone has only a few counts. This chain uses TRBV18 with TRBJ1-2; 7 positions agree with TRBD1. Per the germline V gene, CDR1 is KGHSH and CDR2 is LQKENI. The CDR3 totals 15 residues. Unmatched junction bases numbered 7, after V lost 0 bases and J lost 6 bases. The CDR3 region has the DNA TGTGCCAGCTCACCACCGTCGAACAGGGGAGATGGCTACACCTTC. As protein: CASSPPSNRGDGYTF.

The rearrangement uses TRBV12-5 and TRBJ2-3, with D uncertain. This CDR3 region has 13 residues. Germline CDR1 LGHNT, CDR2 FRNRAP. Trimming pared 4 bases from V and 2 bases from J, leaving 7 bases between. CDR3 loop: CASGSQNTDTQYF. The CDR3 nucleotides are TGTGCTAGTGGTTCCCAGAACACAGATACGCAGTATTTT.

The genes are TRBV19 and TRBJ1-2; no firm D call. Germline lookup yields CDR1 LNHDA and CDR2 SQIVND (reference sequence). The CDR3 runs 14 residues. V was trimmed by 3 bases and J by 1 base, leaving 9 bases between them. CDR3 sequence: CASSIVGDNYGYTF. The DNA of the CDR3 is TGTGCCAGTAGTATTGTAGGAGATAACTATGGCTACACCTTC. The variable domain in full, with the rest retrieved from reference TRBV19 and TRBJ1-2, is DGGITQSPKYLFRKEGQNVTLSCEQNLNHDAMYWYRQDPGQGLRLIYYSQIVNDFQKGDIAEGYSVSREKKESFPLTVTSAQKNPTAFYLCASSIVGDNYGYTFGSGTRLTVV.

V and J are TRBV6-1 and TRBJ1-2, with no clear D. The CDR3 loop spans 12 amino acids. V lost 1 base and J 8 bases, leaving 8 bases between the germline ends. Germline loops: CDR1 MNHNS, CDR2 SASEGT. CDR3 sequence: CASSEGGLGYTF. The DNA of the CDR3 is TGTGCCAGCAGTGAAGGAGGGTTGGGCTACACCTTC.

CDR3 residues: CASSPAPGQNYGYTF. For the CDR3, the DNA is TGTGCCAGCAGCCCCGCCCCTGGACAGAACTATGGCTACACCTTC. The V and J genes are TRBV7-9 and TRBJ1-2, with a weak D call TRBD1 (6 bases). The CDR3 is 15 amino acids. Deletions cut 5 bases from V and 2 bases from J, with 15 bases between. CDR1 and CDR2 (germline): SEHNR, FQNEAQ (reference sequence).

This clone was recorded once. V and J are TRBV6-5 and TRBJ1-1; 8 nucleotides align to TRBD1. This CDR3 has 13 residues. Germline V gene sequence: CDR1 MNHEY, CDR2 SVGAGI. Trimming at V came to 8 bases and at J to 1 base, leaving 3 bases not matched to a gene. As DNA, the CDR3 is TGTGCCAGCGAGGACAGGGCGAACACTGAAGCTTTCTTT. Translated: CASEDRANTEAFF.

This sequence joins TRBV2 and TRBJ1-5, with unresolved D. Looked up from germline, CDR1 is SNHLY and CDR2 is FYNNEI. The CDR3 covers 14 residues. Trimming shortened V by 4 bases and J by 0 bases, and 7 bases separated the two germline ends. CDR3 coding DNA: TGTGCCAGCAGTGGAGAGAGTAGCAATCAGCCCCAGCATTTT. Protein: CASSGESSNQPQHF.